The 16 T cell receptor beta chains listed next were all sequenced from one sample in a study of human T cells and chemical hapten exposure. The time point here: patch test 1, 2 weeks after DPC sensitization. Documented treatment: therapeutic diphenylcyclopropenone sensitization with weekly scalp DPC. TCRdb independently ran MiXCR on the RACE reads; one entry per CDR3 protein. Seen here are 150,000 to 200,000 distinct CDR3 sequences, around 22% observed once, and the top ten hold under 8.5%. The sequenced sample was whole blood, obtained in connection with sensitization to the hapten diphenylcyclopropenone (DPC). The receptors originated from a woman aged 50 to 60 with alopecia areata. Some clones in this sample may be carry-over from other donors' samples.

This clonotype was seen a few times. The chain joins TRBV15 to TRBJ2-1, with 8 nucleotides matching TRBD1. Unmatched junction bases numbered 13, after V lost 5 bases and J lost 4 bases. The CDR3 is 17 residues long. The V gene's germline CDR1 is LNHNV and CDR2 YYDKDF (reference sequence). This chain's CDR3 is CATSSATGDTLYNEQFF. CDR3 nucleotide sequence: TGTGCCACCAGCTCAGCGACAGGGGACACTTTGTACAATGAGCAGTTCTTC.

This clonotype occurred a few times. The chain recombines TRBV11-3 with TRBJ2-1; D ambiguous. Trimming removed 0 bases from V and 8 bases from J, with 14 bases in between. The CDR3 covers 15 residues. Germline lookup yields CDR1 SGHNT and CDR2 YENEEA. CDR3 bases: TGTGCCAGCAGCTTAGATCTACGCCTAGGGCATGAGCAGTTCTTC. The encoded protein is CASSLDLRLGHEQFF.

The V call is TRBV7-9, the J call TRBJ2-7, with TRBD2 matching over 9 bases. The V segment lost 4 bases and the J segment 6 bases; nucleotides outside the gene matches: 19. This CDR3 has 18 amino acids. CDR1 and CDR2 from the germline V gene are SEHNR and FQNEAQ (reference sequence). For the CDR3, the DNA is TGTGCCAGCAGCTCCGAATTCGGTAGTAGCGGGAGAACGGTCGAGCAGTACTTC. This codes for CASSSEFGSSGRTVEQYF.

This clonotype occurred a few times. V is TRBV7-9 and J is TRBJ2-7; perhaps TRBD2 as D (5 bases). V shed 5 bases and J shed 2 bases, with 13 bases lying between them. This CDR3 spans 14 amino acids. Germline V lookup: CDR1 SEHNR, CDR2 FQNEAQ (reference sequence). The CDR3: CASSGSERTYEQYF. The CDR3 DNA reads TGTGCCAGCAGCGGGAGCGAGAGAACCTACGAGCAGTACTTC.

This clonotype showed up just once. The chain recombines TRBV2 with TRBJ1-2, with no clear D. Germline values: CDR1 SNHLY, CDR2 FYNNEI. Trimming took 8 bases from V and 0 from J, leaving 7 bases between them. The CDR3 is 12 residues long. The CDR3 spells CASVGTNYGYTF. In DNA, the CDR3 is TGTGCCAGCGTAGGTACTAACTATGGCTACACCTTC.

The sample holds a few counts of this clonotype. J is TRBJ1-1 and V is TRBV28; TRBD1 is a possible D gene (5 bases). The CDR3 contains 13 residues. Per germline, CDR1 MDHEN and CDR2 SYDVKM. The V gene lost 4 bases and the J gene lost 8 bases, with 14 bases spanning the gap. The CDR3, as DNA: TGTGCCAGCAGTTCCTCCCCCACAGGAGAAGCTTTCTTT. Protein: CASSSSPTGEAFF.

The chain joins TRBV29-1 to TRBJ1-5, with 10 bases matching TRBD1. The CDR3 runs 13 residues. V lost 5 bases to trimming and J lost 5 bases; unmatched junction nucleotides: 3. CDR1 and CDR2 (germline): SQVTM, ANQGSEA. CDR3 nucleotides: TGCAGCGTTCAGACAGGGGGCGATCAGCCCCAGCATTTT. This codes for CSVQTGGDQPQHF.

The chain carries TRBV7-9 and TRBJ2-7; 10 bases fit TRBD2. The CDR3 sequence is 15 residues long. V trimming: 5 bases; J trimming: 0 bases; junction bases outside the gene matches: 4. Per germline, CDR1 SEHNR and CDR2 FQNEAQ (reference sequence). The CDR3: CASSPSGSISYEQYF. The CDR3 coding sequence is TGTGCCAGCAGCCCTAGCGGGAGCATCTCCTACGAGCAGTACTTC.

The chain is built from TRBV5-1 and TRBJ2-4; D might be TRBD1 (5 bases). The V and J ends lost 0 bases and 8 bases respectively, with 15 bases between them. CDR1 is SGHRS and CDR2 is YFSETQ in the germline V gene. CDR3 length: 15 amino acids. The CDR3 coding sequence is TGCGCCAGCAGCTTGGCTTCAGGGATCGTGGACATTCAGTACTTC. Its protein product is CASSLASGIVDIQYF.

V gene TRBV29-1 combines with J gene TRBJ2-5, with 8 bases matching TRBD1. The length of the CDR3 is 11 residues. With V trimmed by 6 bases and J by 5 bases, 2 bases remained unmatched. Germline V lookup: CDR1 SQVTM, CDR2 ANQGSEA. CDR3 in DNA: TGCAGCGTGCAGGGGGCTGAGACCCAGTACTTC. As protein: CSVQGAETQYF. Supplemented by reference TRBV29-1 and TRBJ2-5, the full variable domain reads SAVISQKPSRDICQRGTSLTIQCQVDSQVTMMFWYRQQPGQSLTLIATANQGSEATYESGFVIDKFPISRPNLTFSTLTVSNMSPEDSSIYLCSVQGAETQYFGPGTRLLVL.

Here the CDR3 reads CASSLGLAGLREQFF. CDR3 DNA sequence: TGCGCCAGCAGCTTGGGGCTAGCGGGATTGCGCGAGCAGTTCTTC. The chain employs TRBV5-1 and TRBJ2-1; 9 bases match TRBD2. With V trimmed by 0 bases and J by 10 bases, 8 bases remained unmatched. This CDR3 comprises 15 residues. Germline lookup yields CDR1 SGHRS and CDR2 YFSETQ.

A few counts support this clonotype. The rearrangement links TRBV5-1 to TRBJ2-1; 9 bases match TRBD1. V was pared by 0 bases and J by 4 bases, with 8 bases of the junction left unmatched. Germline values: CDR1 SGHRS, CDR2 YFSETQ. The CDR3 loop spans 17 amino acids. Here the CDR3 DNA reads TGCGCCAGCAGCTTGGCTTCCGGGACAGGGCGTTACAATGAGCAGTTCTTC. Residues: CASSLASGTGRYNEQFF. Drawing the rest from reference TRBV5-1 and TRBJ2-1, the complete variable domain is KAGVTQTPRYLIKTRGQQVTLSCSPISGHRSVSWYQQTPGQGLQFLFEYFSETQRNKGNFPGRFSGRQFSNSRSEMNVSTLELGDSALYLCASSLASGTGRYNEQFFGPGTRLTVL.

This chain connects TRBV10-3 to TRBJ1-1; D possibly corresponds to TRBD1 (5 bases). This CDR3 has 14 amino acids. V gave up 8 bases and J gave up 7 bases, with 20 bases separating them. CDR1 is ENHRY and CDR2 is SYGVKD in the germline V gene. The CDR3 DNA sequence: TGTGCCATCCGAAGGGAAGCGGACGGGGGTGAAGCTTTCTTT. Its translation is CAIRREADGGEAFF.

This chain connects TRBV25-1 to TRBJ2-7; 8 bases match TRBD1. The CDR3 has 13 residues. Germline trimming cut 5 bases from V and 3 bases from J; bases unmatched to any gene: 3. The germline V gene has CDR1 MGHDK and CDR2 SYGVNS. CDR3 nucleotides: TGTGCCAGCAGTAAACAGGGGGTCTACGAGCAGTACTTC. Translated: CASSKQGVYEQYF.

The rearrangement joins TRBV29-1 to TRBJ1-1, with TRBD1 matching 9 bases. J gave up 4 bases and V 4 bases, and 13 bases lay outside the gene matches. Germline CDR1 SQVTM, CDR2 ANQGSEA. This CDR3 comprises 16 residues. Here the CDR3 reads CSVAGATGGLGTEAFF. The CDR3 nucleotides read TGCAGCGTTGCGGGGGCAACAGGGGGCCTTGGCACTGAAGCTTTCTTT.

This clonotype was seen repeatedly, ten times or more. The gene calls are TRBV7-9 and TRBJ2-1; D is possibly TRBD1 or TRBD2 (5 bases each). In germline, CDR1 is SEHNR, CDR2 FQNEAQ (reference sequence). V lost 8 bases and J lost 8, with 16 bases in between. The CDR3 contains 13 residues. The CDR3, as DNA: TGTGCCAGCGGGTCCCTGGGGCGGGATGAGCAGTTCTTC. This sequence encodes CASGSLGRDEQFF.